Listed here is a single T cell receptor beta chain. Between the trimmed V and J ends, which lost 0 bases and 9 bases, there was a span of 21 bases. The CDR3 has 17 amino acids. Germline CDR1 is SGHAT and CDR2 is FQNNGV. This sample stems from a study of blood T cell repertoires in COVID-19. Clones were sequenced by immunoSEQ multiplex PCR, and TCRdb holds only the in-frame ones, with some missing. Of over 150,000 clones listed, roughly 94% were seen once; the top ten hold 0.76%. What was sequenced was peripheral blood. V is TRBV11-2 and J is TRBJ2-1, with D hard to call. The TCR was taken from a man aged 25 to 40 with COVID-19, enrolled during active disease. The CDR3 loop is CASSLDLSDTLVIEQFF. DNA of the CDR3: TGTGCCAGCAGCTTAGATCTGAGTGACACCTTAGTTATTGAGCAGTTCTTC. The whole variable domain, remainder taken from reference TRBV11-2 and TRBJ2-1, is EAGVAQSPRYKIIEKRQSVAFWCNPISGHATLYWYQQILGQGPKLLIQFQNNGVVDDSQLPKDRFSAERLKGVDSTLKIQPAKLEDSAVYLCASSLDLSDTLVIEQFFGPGTRLTVL.